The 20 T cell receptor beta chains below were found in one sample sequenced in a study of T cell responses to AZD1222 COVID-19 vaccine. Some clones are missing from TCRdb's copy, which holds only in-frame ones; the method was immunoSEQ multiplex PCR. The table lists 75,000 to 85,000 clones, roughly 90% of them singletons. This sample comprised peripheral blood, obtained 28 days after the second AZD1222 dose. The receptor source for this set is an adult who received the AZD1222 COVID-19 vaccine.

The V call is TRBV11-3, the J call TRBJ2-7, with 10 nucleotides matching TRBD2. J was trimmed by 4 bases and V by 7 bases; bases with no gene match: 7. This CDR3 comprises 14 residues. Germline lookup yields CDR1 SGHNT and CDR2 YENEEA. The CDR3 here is CASTRGLAPYEQYF. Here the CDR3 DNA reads TGTGCCAGCACTAGGGGACTAGCGCCATACGAGCAGTACTTC.

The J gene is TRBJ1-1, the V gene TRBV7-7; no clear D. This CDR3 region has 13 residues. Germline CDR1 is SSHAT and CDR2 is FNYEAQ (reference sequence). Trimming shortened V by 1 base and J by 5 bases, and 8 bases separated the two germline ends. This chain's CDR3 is CASSLDSQTEAFF. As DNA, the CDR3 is TGTGCCAGCAGCTTAGATTCCCAAACTGAAGCTTTCTTT.

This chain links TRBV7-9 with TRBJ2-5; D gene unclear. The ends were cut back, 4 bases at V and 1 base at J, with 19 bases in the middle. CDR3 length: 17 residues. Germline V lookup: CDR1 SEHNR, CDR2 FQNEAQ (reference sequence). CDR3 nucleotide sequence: TGTGCCAGCAGCTCAATCCTCGAACCCCCGTTCCAAGAGACCCAGTACTTC. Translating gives CASSSILEPPFQETQYF.

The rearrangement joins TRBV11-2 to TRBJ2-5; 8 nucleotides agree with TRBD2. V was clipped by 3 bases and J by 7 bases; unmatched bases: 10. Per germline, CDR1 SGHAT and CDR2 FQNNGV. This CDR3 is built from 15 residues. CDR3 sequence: CASSFAGTRETTQYF. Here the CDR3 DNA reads TGTGCCAGCAGCTTCGCCGGGACTAGAGAGACGACCCAGTACTTC.

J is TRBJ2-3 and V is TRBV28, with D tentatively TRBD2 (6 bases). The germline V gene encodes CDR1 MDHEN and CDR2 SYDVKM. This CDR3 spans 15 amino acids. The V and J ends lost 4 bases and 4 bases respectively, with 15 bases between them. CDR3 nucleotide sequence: TGTGCCAGCAGTTCACAGGCGTCGGGGGCAGATACGCAGTATTTT. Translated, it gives CASSSQASGADTQYF.

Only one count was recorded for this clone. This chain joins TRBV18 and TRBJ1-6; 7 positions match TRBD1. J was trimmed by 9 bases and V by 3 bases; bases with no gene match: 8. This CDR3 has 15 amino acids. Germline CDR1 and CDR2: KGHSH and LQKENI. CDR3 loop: CASSPTGNRGSPLHF. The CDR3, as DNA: TGTGCCAGCTCACCGACAGGGAACAGGGGTTCACCCCTCCACTTT.

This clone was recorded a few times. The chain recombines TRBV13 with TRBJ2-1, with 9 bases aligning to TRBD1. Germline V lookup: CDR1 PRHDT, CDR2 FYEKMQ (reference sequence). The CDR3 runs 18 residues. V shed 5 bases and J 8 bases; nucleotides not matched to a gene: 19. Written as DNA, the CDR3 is TGTGCCAGCAGCCCCCCGCCCCCCGGGGACAGGGATAAAGATGAGCAGTTCTTC. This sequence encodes CASSPPPPGDRDKDEQFF.

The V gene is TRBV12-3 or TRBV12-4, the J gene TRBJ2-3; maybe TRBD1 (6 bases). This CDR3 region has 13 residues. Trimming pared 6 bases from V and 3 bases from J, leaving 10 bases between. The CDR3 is CASRQQGTDTQYF. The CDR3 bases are TGTGCCAGCAGACAACAGGGTACAGATACGCAGTATTTT.

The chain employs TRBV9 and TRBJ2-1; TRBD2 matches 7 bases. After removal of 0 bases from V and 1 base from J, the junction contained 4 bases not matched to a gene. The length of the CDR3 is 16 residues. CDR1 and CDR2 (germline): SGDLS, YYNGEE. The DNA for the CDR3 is TGTGCCAGCAGCGTAGGGGGACTACTTTCCTACAATGAGCAGTTCTTC. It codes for CASSVGGLLSYNEQFF.

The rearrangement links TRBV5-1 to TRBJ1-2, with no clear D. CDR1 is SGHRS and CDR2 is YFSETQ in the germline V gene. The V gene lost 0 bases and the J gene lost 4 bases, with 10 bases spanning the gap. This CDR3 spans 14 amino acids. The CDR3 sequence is CASSLEPESYGYTF. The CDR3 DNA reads TGCGCCAGCAGCTTGGAACCGGAATCCTATGGCTACACCTTC. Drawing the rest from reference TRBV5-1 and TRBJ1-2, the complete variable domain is KAGVTQTPRYLIKTRGQQVTLSCSPISGHRSVSWYQQTPGQGLQFLFEYFSETQRNKGNFPGRFSGRQFSNSRSEMNVSTLELGDSALYLCASSLEPESYGYTFGSGTRLTVV.

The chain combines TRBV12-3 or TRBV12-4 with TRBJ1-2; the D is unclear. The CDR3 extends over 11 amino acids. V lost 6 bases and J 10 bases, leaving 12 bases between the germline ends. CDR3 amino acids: CASRGRRHYTF. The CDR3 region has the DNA TGTGCCAGCAGGGGCCGAAGGCACTACACCTTC.

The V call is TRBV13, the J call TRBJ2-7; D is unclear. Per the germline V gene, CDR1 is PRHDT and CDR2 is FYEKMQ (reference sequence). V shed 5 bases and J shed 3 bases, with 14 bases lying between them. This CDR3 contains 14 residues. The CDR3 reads CASSPVRRNYEQYF. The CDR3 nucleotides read TGTGCCAGCAGCCCCGTCCGTCGAAACTACGAGCAGTACTTC.

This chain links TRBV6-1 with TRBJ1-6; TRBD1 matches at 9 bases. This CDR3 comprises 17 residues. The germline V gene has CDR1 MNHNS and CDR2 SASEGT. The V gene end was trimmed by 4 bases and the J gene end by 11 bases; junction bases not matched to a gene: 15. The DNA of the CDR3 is TGTGCCAGCAGTGGGGCCGGGACAGGGTTGGTTCGTGCACCCCTCCACTTT. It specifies CASSGAGTGLVRAPLHF.

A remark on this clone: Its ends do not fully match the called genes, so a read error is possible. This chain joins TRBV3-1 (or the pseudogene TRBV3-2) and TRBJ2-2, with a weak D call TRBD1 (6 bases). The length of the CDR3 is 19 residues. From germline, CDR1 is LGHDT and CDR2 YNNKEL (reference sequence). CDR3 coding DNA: TGTGCCAGCAGCCAACAACCGGGACACCGGACGGGGAACCCCGGGGAGCTGTTTTTT. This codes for CASSQQPGHRTGNPGELFF.

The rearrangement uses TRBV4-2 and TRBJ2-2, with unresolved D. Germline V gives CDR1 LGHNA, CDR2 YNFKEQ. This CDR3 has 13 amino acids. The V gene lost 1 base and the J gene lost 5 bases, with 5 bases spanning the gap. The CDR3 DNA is TGTGCCAGCAGCCAAGTAGGGACCGGGGAGCTGTTTTTT. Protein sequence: CASSQVGTGELFF.

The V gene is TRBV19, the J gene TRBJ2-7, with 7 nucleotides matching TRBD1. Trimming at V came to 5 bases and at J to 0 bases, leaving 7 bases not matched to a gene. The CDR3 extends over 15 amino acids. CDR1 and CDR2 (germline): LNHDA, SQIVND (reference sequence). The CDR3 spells CASSSLGGFSYEQYF. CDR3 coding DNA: TGTGCCAGTAGTTCGTTAGGGGGCTTCTCCTACGAGCAGTACTTC. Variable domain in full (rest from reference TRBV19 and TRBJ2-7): DGGITQSPKYLFRKEGQNVTLSCEQNLNHDAMYWYRQDPGQGLRLIYYSQIVNDFQKGDIAEGYSVSREKKESFPLTVTSAQKNPTAFYLCASSSLGGFSYEQYFGPGTRLTVT.

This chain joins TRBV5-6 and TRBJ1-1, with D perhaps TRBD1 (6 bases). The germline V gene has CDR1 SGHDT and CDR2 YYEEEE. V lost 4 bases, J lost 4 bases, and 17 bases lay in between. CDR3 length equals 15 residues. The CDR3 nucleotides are TGTGCCAGCAGCACCCCGACAGGACAATCCACTGAAGCTTTCTTT. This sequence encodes CASSTPTGQSTEAFF.

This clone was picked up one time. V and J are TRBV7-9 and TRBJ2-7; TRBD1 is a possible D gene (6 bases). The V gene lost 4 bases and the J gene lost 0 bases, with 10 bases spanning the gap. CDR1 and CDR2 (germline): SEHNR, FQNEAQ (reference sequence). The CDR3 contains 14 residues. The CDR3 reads CASSSGTFSYEQYF. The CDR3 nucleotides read TGTGCCAGCAGCTCCGGGACATTCTCCTACGAGCAGTACTTC. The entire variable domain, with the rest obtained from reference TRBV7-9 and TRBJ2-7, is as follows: DTGVSQNPRHKITKRGQNVTFRCDPISEHNRLYWYRQTLGQGPEFLTYFQNEAQLEKSRLLSDRFSAERPKGSFSTLEIQRTEQGDSAMYLCASSSGTFSYEQYFGPGTRLTVT.

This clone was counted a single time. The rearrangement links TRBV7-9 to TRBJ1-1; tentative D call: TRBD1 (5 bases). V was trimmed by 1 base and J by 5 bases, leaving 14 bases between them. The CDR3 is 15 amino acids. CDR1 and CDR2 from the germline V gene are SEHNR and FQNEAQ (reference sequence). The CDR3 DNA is TGTGCCAGCAGCTTAGGGTTAGATGGGGCGACTGAAGCTTTCTTT. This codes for CASSLGLDGATEAFF. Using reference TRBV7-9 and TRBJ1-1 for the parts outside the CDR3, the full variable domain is DTGVSQNPRHKITKRGQNVTFRCDPISEHNRLYWYRQTLGQGPEFLTYFQNEAQLEKSRLLSDRFSAERPKGSFSTLEIQRTEQGDSAMYLCASSLGLDGATEAFFGQGTRLTVV.

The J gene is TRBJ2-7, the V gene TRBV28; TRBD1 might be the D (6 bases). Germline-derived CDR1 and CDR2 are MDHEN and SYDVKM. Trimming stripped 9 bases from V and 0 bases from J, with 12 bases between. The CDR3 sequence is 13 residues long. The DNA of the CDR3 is TGTGCCAGTCACGACAGGAGCTCCTACGAGCAGTACTTC. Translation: CASHDRSSYEQYF. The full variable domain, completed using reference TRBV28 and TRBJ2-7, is DVKVTQSSRYLVKRTGEKVFLECVQDMDHENMFWYRQDPGLGLRLIYFSYDVKMKEKGDIPEGYSVSREKKERFSLILESASTNQTSMYLCASHDRSSYEQYFGPGTRLTVT.